These T cell receptor beta chains were read from a single sample in a study of blood T cell repertoires in COVID-19. Profiled with immunoSEQ multiplex PCR; TCRdb holds only in-frame clones, not every one. The profile shows around 200,000 clones, approximately 87% of them singletons. Sample: peripheral blood. The source is a man aged 60-69 years who had recovered from COVID-19. Each CDR3 is given with its conserved first and last residue. The D gene is left open where the match is weak. Part of the rows lack a size; the others show once, few, many or a class for expanded clones.

clone size: .; D gene: .; V gene: TRBV9; J gene: TRBJ1-2; CDR3 length: 15; CDR3 protein: CASSVDAGANYGYTF; CDR3 DNA: TGTGCCAGCAGCGTAGATGCGGGAGCTAACTATGGCTACACCTTC
clone size: .; D gene: .; V gene: TRBV29-1; J gene: TRBJ1-1; CDR3 length: 12; CDR3 protein: CSVGDRNTEAFF; CDR3 DNA: TGCAGCGTCGGTGACAGGAACACTGAAGCTTTCTTT
clone size: .; D gene: .; V gene: TRBV7-3; J gene: TRBJ2-5; CDR3 length: 13; CDR3 protein: CASSQDIKETQYF; CDR3 DNA: TGTGCCAGCAGCCAGGACATAAAAGAGACCCAGTACTTC
clone size: .; D gene: .; V gene: TRBV21-1; J gene: TRBJ2-1; CDR3 length: 16; CDR3 protein: CASSKGDRDLGNEQFF; CDR3 DNA: TGTGCCAGCAGCAAAGGAGACAGGGACTTAGGCAATGAGCAGTTCTTC
clone size: .; D gene: .; V gene: TRBV7-9; J gene: TRBJ1-2; CDR3 length: 15; CDR3 protein: CASSLGSGHFYGYTF; CDR3 DNA: TGTGCCAGCAGCTTAGGGTCAGGCCACTTCTATGGCTACACCTTC
clone size: .; D gene: TRBD2; V gene: TRBV19; J gene: TRBJ2-6; CDR3 length: 14; CDR3 protein: CGSGGAYGANVLTF; CDR3 DNA: TGCGGTAGCGGGGGGGCTTATGGGGCCAACGTCCTGACTTTC
clone size: .; D gene: .; V gene: TRBV18; J gene: TRBJ2-3; CDR3 length: 15; CDR3 protein: CASSPPSLGPDTQYF; CDR3 DNA: TGTGCCAGCTCACCACCCTCTCTAGGCCCAGATACGCAGTATTTT
clone size: .; D gene: TRBD1; V gene: TRBV25-1; J gene: TRBJ1-6; CDR3 length: 14; CDR3 protein: CASRGTGENSPLHF; CDR3 DNA: TGTGCCAGCAGGGGTACAGGGGAGAATTCACCCCTCCACTTT
clone size: few; D gene: .; V gene: TRBV18; J gene: TRBJ2-1; CDR3 length: 12; CDR3 protein: CASSPKSNEQFF; CDR3 DNA: TGTGCCAGCTCACCAAAGAGCAATGAGCAGTTCTTC
clone size: .; D gene: .; V gene: TRBV5-1; J gene: TRBJ2-7; CDR3 length: 14; CDR3 protein: CASDPVGGRSEQYF; CDR3 DNA: TGCGCCAGCGACCCTGTTGGGGGGAGGAGTGAGCAGTACTTC
clone size: .; D gene: TRBD1; V gene: TRBV19; J gene: TRBJ2-5; CDR3 length: 16; CDR3 protein: CASSPTMTGKEETQYF; CDR3 DNA: TGTGCCAGTAGCCCCACAATGACAGGGAAGGAAGAGACCCAGTACTTC
clone size: once; D gene: TRBD1; V gene: TRBV5-1; J gene: TRBJ1-1; CDR3 length: 15; CDR3 protein: CASSLGTGKGAEAFF; CDR3 DNA: TGCGCCAGCAGCTTGGGGACAGGGAAGGGGGCTGAAGCTTTCTTT
clone size: .; D gene: .; V gene: TRBV6-2/TRBV6-3; J gene: TRBJ1-1; CDR3 length: 13; CDR3 protein: CASSYRRDTEAFF; CDR3 DNA: TGTGCCAGCAGTTACAGGAGAGACACTGAAGCTTTCTTT
clone size: .; D gene: .; V gene: TRBV6-2/TRBV6-3; J gene: TRBJ1-6; CDR3 length: 13; CDR3 protein: CASSYQENSPLHF; CDR3 DNA: TGTGCCAGCAGTTACCAGGAAAATTCACCCCTCCACTTT
clone size: once; D gene: TRBD1; V gene: TRBV7-2; J gene: TRBJ1-2; CDR3 length: 16; CDR3 protein: CASSLDSGTGGFGYTF; CDR3 DNA: TGTGCCAGCAGCTTAGATTCCGGGACAGGGGGCTTTGGCTACACCTTC
clone size: .; D gene: .; V gene: TRBV11-2; J gene: TRBJ2-5; CDR3 length: 13; CDR3 protein: CASSFTEQETQYF; CDR3 DNA: TGTGCCAGCAGCTTCACAGAACAAGAGACCCAGTACTTC
clone size: .; D gene: TRBD2; V gene: TRBV4-1; J gene: TRBJ2-1; CDR3 length: 13; CDR3 protein: CASSRMGTSEQFF; CDR3 DNA: TGCGCCAGCAGTAGGATGGGGACTAGTGAGCAGTTCTTC
clone size: .; D gene: TRBD1; V gene: TRBV19; J gene: TRBJ1-2; CDR3 length: 16; CDR3 protein: CASSPRDRGFAGGYTF; CDR3 DNA: TGTGCCAGTAGTCCCCGGGACAGGGGATTCGCTGGTGGCTACACCTTC
clone size: .; D gene: TRBD1; V gene: TRBV7-3; J gene: TRBJ1-1; CDR3 length: 16; CDR3 protein: CASSLTGDPMNTEAFF; CDR3 DNA: TGTGCCAGCAGCTTGACAGGGGACCCCATGAACACTGAAGCTTTCTTT
clone size: .; D gene: TRBD1; V gene: TRBV7-2; J gene: TRBJ1-5; CDR3 length: 18; CDR3 protein: CASSRVGQGAWSNQPQHF; CDR3 DNA: TGTGCCAGCAGCCGTGTGGGACAGGGGGCATGGAGCAATCAGCCCCAGCATTTT
clone size: few; D gene: .; V gene: TRBV18; J gene: TRBJ1-1; CDR3 length: 16; CDR3 protein: CASSPAAGRRNTEAFF; CDR3 DNA: TGTGCCAGCTCCCCCGCAGCGGGTCGCCGGAACACTGAAGCTTTCTTT
clone size: once; D gene: .; V gene: TRBV28; J gene: TRBJ2-3; CDR3 length: 16; CDR3 protein: CASSLGPAGGTDTQYF; CDR3 DNA: TGTGCCAGCAGTTTGGGTCCGGCAGGGGGCACAGATACGCAGTATTTT
clone size: .; D gene: TRBD2; V gene: TRBV12-3/TRBV12-4; J gene: TRBJ2-3; CDR3 length: 13; CDR3 protein: CAVRGVGADTQYF; CDR3 DNA: TGTGCCGTCCGGGGGGTGGGAGCAGATACGCAGTATTTT
clone size: .; D gene: .; V gene: TRBV5-1; J gene: TRBJ2-7; CDR3 length: 15; CDR3 protein: CASSFETLPLYEQYF; CDR3 DNA: TGCGCCAGCAGCTTCGAAACTCTGCCCCTCTACGAGCAGTACTTC
clone size: .; D gene: .; V gene: TRBV14; J gene: TRBJ2-3; CDR3 length: 17; CDR3 protein: CASSQDIRRESSDTQYF; CDR3 DNA: TGTGCCAGCAGCCAAGACATCAGGAGGGAGAGCTCAGATACGCAGTATTTT